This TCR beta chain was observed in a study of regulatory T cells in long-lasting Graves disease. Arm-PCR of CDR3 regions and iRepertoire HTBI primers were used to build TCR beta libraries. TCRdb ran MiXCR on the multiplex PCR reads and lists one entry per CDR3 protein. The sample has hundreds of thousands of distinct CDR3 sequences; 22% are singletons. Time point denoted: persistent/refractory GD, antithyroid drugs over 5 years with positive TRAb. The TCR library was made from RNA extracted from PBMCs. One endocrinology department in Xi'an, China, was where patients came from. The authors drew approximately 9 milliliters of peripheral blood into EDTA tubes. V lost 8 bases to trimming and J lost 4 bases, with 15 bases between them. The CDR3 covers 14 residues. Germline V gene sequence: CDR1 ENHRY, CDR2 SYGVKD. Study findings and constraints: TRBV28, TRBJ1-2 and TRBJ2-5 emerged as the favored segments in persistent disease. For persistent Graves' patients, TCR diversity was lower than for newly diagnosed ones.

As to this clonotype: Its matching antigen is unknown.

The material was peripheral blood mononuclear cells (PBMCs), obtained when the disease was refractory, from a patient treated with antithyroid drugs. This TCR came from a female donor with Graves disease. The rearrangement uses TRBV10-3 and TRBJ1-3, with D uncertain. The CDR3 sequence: CAIEGGRSGNTIYF. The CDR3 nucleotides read TGTGCCATCGAGGGTGGCAGGTCAGGAAACACCATATATTTT.